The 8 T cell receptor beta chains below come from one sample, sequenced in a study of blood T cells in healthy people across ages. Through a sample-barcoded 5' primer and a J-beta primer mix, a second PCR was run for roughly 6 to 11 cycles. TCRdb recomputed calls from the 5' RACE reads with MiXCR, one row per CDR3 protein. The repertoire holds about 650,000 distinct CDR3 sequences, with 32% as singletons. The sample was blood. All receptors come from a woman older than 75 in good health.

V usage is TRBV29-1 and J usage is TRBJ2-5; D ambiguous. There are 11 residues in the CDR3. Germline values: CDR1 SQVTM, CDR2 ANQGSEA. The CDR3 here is CSITQEETQYF. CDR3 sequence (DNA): TGCAGTATAACCCAGGAAGAGACCCAGTACTTC.

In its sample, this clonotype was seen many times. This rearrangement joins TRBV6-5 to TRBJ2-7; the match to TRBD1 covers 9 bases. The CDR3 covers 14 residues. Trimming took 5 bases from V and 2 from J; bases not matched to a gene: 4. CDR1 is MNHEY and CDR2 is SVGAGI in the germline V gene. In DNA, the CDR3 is TGTGCCAGCAGTCGTGGGACAGGGACCTACGAGCAGTACTTC. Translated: CASSRGTGTYEQYF.

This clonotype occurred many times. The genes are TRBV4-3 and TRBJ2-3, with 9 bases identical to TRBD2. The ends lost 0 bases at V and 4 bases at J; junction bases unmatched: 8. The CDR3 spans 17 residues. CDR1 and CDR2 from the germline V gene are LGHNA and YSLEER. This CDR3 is CASSQELLAGRADTQYF. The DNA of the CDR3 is TGCGCCAGCAGCCAAGAGTTACTAGCGGGCCGCGCAGATACGCAGTATTTT.

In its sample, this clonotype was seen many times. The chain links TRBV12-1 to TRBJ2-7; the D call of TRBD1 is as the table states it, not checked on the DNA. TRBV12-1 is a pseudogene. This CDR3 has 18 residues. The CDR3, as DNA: TGTGCCAGCAGCCACCCCTCACCCGACAGGGGGAGGACCTACGAGCAGTACTTC. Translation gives CASSHPSPDRGRTYEQYF.

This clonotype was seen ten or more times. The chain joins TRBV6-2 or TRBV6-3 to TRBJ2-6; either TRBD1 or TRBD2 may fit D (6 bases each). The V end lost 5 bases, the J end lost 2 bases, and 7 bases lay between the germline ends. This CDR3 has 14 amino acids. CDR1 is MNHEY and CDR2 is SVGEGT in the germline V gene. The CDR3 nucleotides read TGTGCCAGCAGTAGGGGGGCTGGGGCCAACGTCCTGACTTTC. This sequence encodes CASSRGAGANVLTF.

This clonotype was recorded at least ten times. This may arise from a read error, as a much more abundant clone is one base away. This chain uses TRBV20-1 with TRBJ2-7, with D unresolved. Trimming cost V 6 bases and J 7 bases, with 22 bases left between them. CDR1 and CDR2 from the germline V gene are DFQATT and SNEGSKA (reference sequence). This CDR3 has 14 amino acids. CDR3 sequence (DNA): TGCAGTGCCGTCCCCGGCCTGGGTACCAATGAGCAGTACTTC. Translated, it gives CSAVPGLGTNEQYF.

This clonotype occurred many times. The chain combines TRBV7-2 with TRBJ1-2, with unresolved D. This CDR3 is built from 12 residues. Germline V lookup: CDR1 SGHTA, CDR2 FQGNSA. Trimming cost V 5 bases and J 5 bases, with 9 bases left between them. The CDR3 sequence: CASSPRKYGYTF. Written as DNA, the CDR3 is TGTGCCAGCAGCCCGCGCAAGTATGGCTACACCTTC. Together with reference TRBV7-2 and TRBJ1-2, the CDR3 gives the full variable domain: GAGVSQSPSNKVTEKGKDVELRCDPISGHTALYWYRQSLGQGLEFLIYFQGNSAPDKSGLPSDRFSAERTGGSVSTLTIQRTQQEDSAVYLCASSPRKYGYTFGSGTRLTVV.

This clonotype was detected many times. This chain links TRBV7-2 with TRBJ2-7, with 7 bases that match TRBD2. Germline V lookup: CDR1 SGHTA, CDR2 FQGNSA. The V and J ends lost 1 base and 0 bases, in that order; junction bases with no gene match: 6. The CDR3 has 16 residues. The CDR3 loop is CASSLESGVSSYEQYF. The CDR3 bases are TGTGCCAGCAGCTTAGAGAGCGGGGTTTCCTCCTACGAGCAGTACTTC.